This T cell receptor beta chain appears in the sequencing data of a study of cytomegalovirus exposure and HLA in healthy donors (dated by TCRdb to 2016 to 2017). For the wider study: An earlier analysis of roughly 630 of the donors reported roughly 270 Gb of sequence data and 100 million to 140 million unique TCR beta sequences from 150 million to 200 million T cells. An early release covering over 500 HLA-typed donors comprised approximately 300 gigabases of sequencing data and 85 million or so unique TCR sequences. The genetic ancestry cluster associated with self-reported Caucasian donors included around four fifths of the roughly 380 genotyped donors. The study aimed to test whether signatures of past pathogen exposure could be identified by cataloging public T cell receptors. Using immunosequencing, the study profiled T cell repertoires from 666 subjects and related those repertoires to cytomegalovirus serostatus. In addition to the first cohort of 650 to 750 subjects, a separate validation cohort of approximately 110 different subjects was used. High-throughput TCR immunosequencing, statistical association of individual TCRs with disease status, and machine learning were combined to predict cytomegalovirus infection status. To study patterns of TCR occurrence, a later analysis re-analyzed previously published TCR beta repertoires from 650 to 750 donors and added high-resolution HLA genotyping. In the later analysis, no new phenotypic data were used to find candidate immune exposures; instead, reliance was placed on TCR beta sequences and their occurrence across donors. An earlier analysis of around 580 of the donors used high-throughput TCR beta sequencing to judge whether each TCR beta V gene segment behaved as functional or pseudogenic. Donor age, sex, ethnicity and CMV serostatus were compiled together with the repertoire data. Genome-wide SNP genotypes for about three fifths of the roughly 670 donors were used in a later genetic analysis, which treated that subset as a discovery cohort. All discovery cohort repertoires had been generated on a single sequencing platform. Class I and class II HLA loci were covered by the typing at four-digit resolution. Typing coverage varied by locus: about 620-630 donors for A, B, C, DRB1 and DQB1; roughly 500 for DQA1; about 600 for DPA1; under 490 for DPB1. Because of strong linkage in the cohort, four or five DR-DQ haplotypes were treated as single units for association and clustering. On average, roughly 250,000 unique TCR beta nucleotide sequences were sequenced per donor among a few hundred genotyped donors of the cohort, with about 19% of those sequences being non-productive. The paper's findings and limits, for the study overall: In vitro tests confirmed that a few of the cytomegalovirus-associated TCR beta chains recognize cytomegalovirus antigens. In a later analysis, over 15,000 TCR beta sequences were associated with specific HLA alleles at a false discovery rate of 0.05. In a later genetic analysis, a missense DCLRE1C variant was associated with V-gene and J-gene trimming of TCR beta chains, and the association was replicated in an independent cohort. HLA typing was unavailable for some donors at each locus, so association tests used only the typed subset. Correlated functional status among segregating V segments might be attributable to linkage disequilibrium, but an unknown experimental factor could not be ruled out. The earlier analysis of approximately 540 of the donors excluded roughly 16 rarely observed V segments, including chromosome 9 orphons, because counts were too low. An earlier analysis of several hundred of the donors showed that most TCR beta V segments appeared in productive rearrangements either about 87% or about 30% of the time, which broadly matched IMGT annotations. A later analysis reported that several top co-occurrence clusters appeared linked to parvovirus B19, influenza, CMV and Epstein-Barr virus. Some IMGT-functional V segments, including TRBV6-2 and TRBV6-3, could not be distinguished by the 87-base-pair reads and were therefore excluded. In a later analysis, HLA-associated TCR beta chains showed more clonal expansion and lower generation probabilities than non-associated chains that were equally common. A total of about 150 TCR beta chains were listed by the study as associated with cytomegalovirus. A further reported finding was that TCR beta sequences accurately predicted the HLA-A and HLA-B alleles for most subjects in the first cohort. In a later analysis, most CMV-associated TCR beta chains were found to appear HLA-restricted, with HLA associations seemingly driven largely by CMV exposure. In a later genetic analysis, fewer N-insertions in productive TCRs were reported among donors in an Asian-associated ancestry cluster than the 666-donor mean. Most TCR sequences were observed very rarely across donors, whereas some public TCRs were present in many individuals. Only TCR beta chains were sequenced in this cohort, and the absence of alpha or paired-chain data limited detectable features. The only immune exposure information available for the cohort was CMV serostatus. According to a later analysis, TCR association rates differed among HLA loci, with DRB1 alleles showing the most associated TCRs and HLA-C alleles showing the fewest. Assigning TCR associations to individual alleles was difficult when HLA alleles, especially DR and DQ, strongly co-occurred. Cytomegalovirus status was reported to be diagnosed by the classifier with high specificity and sensitivity in both the original and validation cohorts. A cluster of highly shared sequence variants was judged likely to represent a technical artifact of the sequencing pipeline. The presence/absence analyses assumed that sequencing depth was roughly uniform across donors, and that assumption may not be true. The authors suggested that the approach could potentially be generalized to other disease states and immunological phenotypes.

The cohort consisted of 670 or so healthy bone marrow donors. Cohort members were all nominally healthy when sampled, although unrecorded immune exposures were likely present. The donor tested CMV seronegative and was one of the 352 seronegative cohort members. A peripheral blood sample was provided by each donor, and peripheral blood mononuclear cells were used for TCR beta sequencing. The Qiagen DNeasy Blood Extraction Kit was used to extract genomic DNA from the blood cell samples. A remark on this clone: Its binding antigen is unknown. The sample holds no much larger clone one base away, and base qualities are not on file.

Taken from the germline V gene, the CDR1 and CDR2 loops are SGHAT and FQNNGV. The CDR3 runs 14 residues from the cysteine to the phenylalanine. The only DNA kept is the CDR3, 42 bases in frame from the first base. Trimming at the junction amounts to 0 bases on V and 3 bases on J, and the germline ends lie 9 bases apart. The library was made by the immunoSEQ multiplex PCR assay. For the multiplex PCR, a mixture combining 60 forward primers for TCR Vbeta segments and 13 reverse primers for TCR Jbeta segments was used. The CDR3 region of rearranged TCR beta genes was amplified from genomic DNA by a multiplex PCR assay. The amplified TCR beta libraries were sequenced on the Illumina HiSeq System as 87-base-pair reads. From the authors' description of their analysis: Across the roughly 700 repertoires, a later analysis counted tens of millions of unique TCR beta chains, roughly 11 million of which were shared by at least two donors. To remove PCR and sequencing errors, raw reads were error-corrected and collapsed into unique sequences using a nearest-neighbor algorithm that merged closely related sequences. To assign V, D and J gene segments, CDR3 sequences were aligned to IMGT reference sequences. For a sequence to be retained, a match of at least six nucleotides to both a V gene segment and a J gene segment was required. Rearrangements were classified as productive when the CDR3 lacked stop codons and remained in frame with V and J, and all other rearrangements were classified as non-productive. Following IMGT convention, CDR3 was defined as the stretch from the second conserved V-encoded cysteine up to the conserved J-encoded phenylalanine. Sequences without an unambiguous match to a single V gene segment were excluded from the earlier analysis of 500 to 700 of the donors. An earlier analysis of 587 of the donors classified V segments as functional when productive rearrangements were above 56.7% and as segregating when the standard deviation between donors was above 5%. A statistical classification framework was built to diagnose cytomegalovirus status from the catalog of TCR beta chain sequences. In a later analysis, TCR nucleotide sequences were compared against IMGT/GENE-DB human TR gene sequences so that V and J genes could be assigned. A later analysis assigned CDR3 sequences and most-parsimonious VDJ recombination scenarios with the TCRdist pipeline. In a later analysis, every TCR beta chain was defined by the combination of its CDR3 amino acid sequence and its V-gene family, and reads without a unique V-gene family were dropped. To address suspected cross-contamination and a sequencing artifact, a later analysis removed a few hundred highly shared, low-generation-probability nucleotide sequences. A later analysis calculated a clonal expansion index for each public chain from normalized within-repertoire ranks of inferred template counts. In a later analysis, generation probabilities were computed using a VDJ recombination model fitted to out-of-frame rearrangements, and the results were checked against IGoR. In a later analysis, hypergeometric tests were used to score TCR-TCR, TCR-HLA and TCR-CMV co-occurrence, with a repertoire-size bias correction applied to TCR pairs. In a later analysis, false discovery rates were estimated by permuting HLA or CMV assignments 20 times. A later analysis grouped co-occurring TCRs with DBSCAN, adding TCRdist sequence similarity when clustering within HLA-allele-positive subsets. Repertoires with fewer than 30,000 or more than 120,000 public chains, plus five repertoires with anomalous nucleotide sharing, were excluded from co-occurrence clustering. The immuneACCESS repertoire file appears here via TCRdb, limited to in-frame rearrangements. These files lack a portion of the clones; in checked studies, under half of the deficit traces to unresolved V genes, and the cause of the others is not known. V, J and clone size are those of that table, while D and trimming were read from the DNA. A total of under 150,000 clones appear in this sample, under 85% of them only once. The ten top clones hold 1.7% of the sample.

This sequence uses TRBV11-2 and TRBJ2-7; the D gene remains uncertain. This receptor was identified in a boy between 5 and 17 years old in good health and CMV-seronegative. Sequencing used PBMCs. The DNA reads TGTGCCAGCAGCTTAGACAGGATATTCTACGAGCAGTACTTC. The resulting protein is CASSLDRIFYEQYF.